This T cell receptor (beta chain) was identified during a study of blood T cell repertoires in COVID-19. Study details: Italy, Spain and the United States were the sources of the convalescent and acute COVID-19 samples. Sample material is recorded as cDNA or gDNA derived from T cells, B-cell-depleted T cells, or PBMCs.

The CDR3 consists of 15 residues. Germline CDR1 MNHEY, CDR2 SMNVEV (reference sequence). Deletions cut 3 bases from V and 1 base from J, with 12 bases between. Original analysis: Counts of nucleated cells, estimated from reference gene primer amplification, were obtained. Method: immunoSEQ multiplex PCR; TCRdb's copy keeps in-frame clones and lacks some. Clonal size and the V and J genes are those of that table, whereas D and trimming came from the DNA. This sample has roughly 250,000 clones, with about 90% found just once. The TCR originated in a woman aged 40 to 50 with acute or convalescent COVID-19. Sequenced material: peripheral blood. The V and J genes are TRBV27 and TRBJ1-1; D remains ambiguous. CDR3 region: CASSLSSGRNTEAFF. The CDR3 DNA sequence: TGTGCCAGCAGTTTGTCCAGCGGACGGAACACTGAAGCTTTCTTT.